This T cell receptor beta chain was documented in a study of radiation and T cells in renal cell carcinoma. About the study: Nephrectomy followed 15 Gy stereotactic body radiation by 4 weeks.

Documented time point: baseline pretreatment blood. As to treatment: 15 Gy SBRT to primary tumor, nephrectomy 4 weeks later. Clear cell pathology was present in this patient's renal cell carcinoma. TCRdb keeps only in-frame clones here, not all; method: immunoSEQ multiplex PCR. The table lists approximately 120,000 clones, approximately 80% of them singletons. Study-level findings and limits: From baseline, blood top tumor clonotypes peaked at 2 weeks post-radiation. Pretreatment tumor biopsies were lacking, so baseline clonotypes are unknown.

This CDR3 has 13 amino acids. Looked up from germline, CDR1 is MNHEY and CDR2 is SVGAGI. The junction had 5 bases not matched to a gene; V was cut back by 5 bases and J by 5 bases. This clone occurred a few times. Its antigen is still unknown. This clonotype originated in a woman aged 55-69 years with renal cell carcinoma. The rearrangement uses TRBV6-5 and TRBJ2-5; 7 positions agree with TRBD1. Sequencing was performed on blood, taken from a patient whose treatment included radiotherapy and nephrectomy. This CDR3 reads CASSRNRGETQYF. The CDR3 DNA reads TGTGCCAGCAGTCGTAACAGGGGTGAGACCCAGTACTTC.